The subject of this entry is one T cell receptor (beta chain). This sample stems from a study of shared clonotypes between healthy human individuals. Background on the study: With ages of 18 to 49, the donors were a couple of women and a few men.

Profiled with immunoSEQ multiplex PCR; TCRdb holds only in-frame clones, not every one. The sample carries hundreds of thousands of clones, 70% to 80% recorded once. The unsorted samples had some 90 million PBMCs used for genomic DNA. Trimming removed 1 base at V and 6 bases at J, with 13 bases between. The germline V gene has CDR1 SGHRS and CDR2 YFSETQ. The CDR3 totals 14 residues. The V and J genes are TRBV5-1 and TRBJ1-2; tentatively, D is TRBD1 (5 bases). Material for sequencing was PBMCs. The receptor's source is a woman aged 40 to 50 in good health. Some clones in this sample may be carry-over from other donors' samples. CDR3 region: CASSLSPQGDGYTF. Written as DNA, the CDR3 is TGCGCCAGCAGCTTGTCCCCCCAGGGCGATGGCTACACCTTC.